This T cell receptor beta chain was captured by sequencing in a study of CD8+CD57+ T cells in acquired aplastic anemia. Study background: An average of 3.2 ug of DNA was obtained from sorted CD4+ and CD8+ cells. Healthy donor CD4+ samples were sequenced to a depth that averaged approximately 9.9 million reads.

Germline V CDR1 and CDR2: SGHAT, FQDESV (reference sequence). V dropped 4 bases and J dropped 4 bases, with 17 bases sitting between them. The CDR3 runs to 16 residues. The study, taken as a whole, reports: Patients did not significantly differ from controls in CD8+ Simpson's diversity. Common to patients and controls were roughly 30 CD8+ CDR3 sequences.

Genomic DNA served as template for TCR beta VDJ and CDR3 profiling. TCRdb ran MiXCR on the reads and lists one entry per CDR3 protein. This sample has fewer than 200,000 distinct CDR3 sequences, with roughly 45% found just once. Points on this clonotype: Its antigen is not identified.

The specimen sequenced was sorted CD4+, CD8+, or CD8+CD57+ T cells (not recorded which) from PBMCs. The sequence came from a human donor in good health. This chain connects TRBV11-1 to TRBJ2-1, with D perhaps TRBD1 or TRBD2 (7 bases each). The DNA for the CDR3 is TGTGCCAGCAGCTCAAAGCGGGACAGCATATACAATGAGCAGTTCTTC. Its translation: CASSSKRDSIYNEQFF.